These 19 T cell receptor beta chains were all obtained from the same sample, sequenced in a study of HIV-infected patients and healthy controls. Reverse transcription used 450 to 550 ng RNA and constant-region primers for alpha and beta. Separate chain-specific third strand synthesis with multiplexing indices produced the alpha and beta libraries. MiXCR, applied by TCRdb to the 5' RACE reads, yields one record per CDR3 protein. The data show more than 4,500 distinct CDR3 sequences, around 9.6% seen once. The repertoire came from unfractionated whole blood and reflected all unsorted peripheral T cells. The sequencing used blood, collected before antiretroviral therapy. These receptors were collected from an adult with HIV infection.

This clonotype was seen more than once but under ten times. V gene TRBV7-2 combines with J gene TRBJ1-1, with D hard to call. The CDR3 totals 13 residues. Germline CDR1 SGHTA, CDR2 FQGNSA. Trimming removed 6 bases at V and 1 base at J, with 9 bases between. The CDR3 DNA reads TGTGCCAGCAGTCCGACACGGAACACTGAAGCTTTCTTT. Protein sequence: CASSPTRNTEAFF.

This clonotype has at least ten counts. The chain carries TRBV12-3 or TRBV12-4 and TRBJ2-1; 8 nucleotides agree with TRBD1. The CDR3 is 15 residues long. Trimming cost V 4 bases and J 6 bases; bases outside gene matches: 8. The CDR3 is CASSWRDRSLNEQFF. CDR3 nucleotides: TGTGCCAGCAGTTGGAGGGACAGGTCCCTCAATGAGCAGTTCTTC.

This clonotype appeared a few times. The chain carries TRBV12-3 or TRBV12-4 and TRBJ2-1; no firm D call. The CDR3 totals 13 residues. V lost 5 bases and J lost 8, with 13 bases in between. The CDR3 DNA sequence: TGTGCCAGCAGTGCTTGGAGCCTAGATGAGCAGTTCTTC. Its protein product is CASSAWSLDEQFF.

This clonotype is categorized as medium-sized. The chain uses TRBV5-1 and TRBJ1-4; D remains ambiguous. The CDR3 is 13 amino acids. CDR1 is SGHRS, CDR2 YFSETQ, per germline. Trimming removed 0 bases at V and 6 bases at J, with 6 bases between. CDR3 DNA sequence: TGCGCCAGCAGCTTGGTGGTAGATGAAAAACTGTTTTTT. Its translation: CASSLVVDEKLFF.

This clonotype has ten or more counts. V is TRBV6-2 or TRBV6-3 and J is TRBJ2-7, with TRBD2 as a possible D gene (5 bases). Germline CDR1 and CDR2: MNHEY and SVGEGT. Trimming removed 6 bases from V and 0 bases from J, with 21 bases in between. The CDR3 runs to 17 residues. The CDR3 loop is CASRPSTPGLSSYEQYF. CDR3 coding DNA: TGTGCCAGCAGGCCCTCAACCCCGGGGTTGAGCTCCTACGAGCAGTACTTC.

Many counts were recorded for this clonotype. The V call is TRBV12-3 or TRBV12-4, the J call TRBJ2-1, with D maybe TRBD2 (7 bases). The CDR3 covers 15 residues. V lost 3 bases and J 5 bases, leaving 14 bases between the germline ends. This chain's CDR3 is CASSFPGGLDNEQFF. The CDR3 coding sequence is TGTGCCAGCAGTTTCCCGGGGGGCCTGGACAATGAGCAGTTCTTC.

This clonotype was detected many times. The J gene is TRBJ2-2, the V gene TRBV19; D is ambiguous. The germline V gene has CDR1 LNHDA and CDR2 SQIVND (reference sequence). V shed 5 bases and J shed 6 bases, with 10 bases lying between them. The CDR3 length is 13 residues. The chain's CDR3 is CASSFGQAGELFF. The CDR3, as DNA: TGTGCCAGTAGTTTTGGGCAGGCCGGGGAGCTGTTTTTT.

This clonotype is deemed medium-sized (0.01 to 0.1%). CDR3 coding DNA: TGTGCCAGCGACGTGACGGGATACGAGCAGTACTTC. As protein: CASDVTGYEQYF. The chain recombines TRBV7-9 with TRBJ2-7; possibly TRBD2 for D (5 bases). Trimming stripped 8 bases from V and 4 bases from J, with 12 bases between. The CDR3 runs 12 residues. Germline values: CDR1 SEHNR, CDR2 FQNEAQ (reference sequence).

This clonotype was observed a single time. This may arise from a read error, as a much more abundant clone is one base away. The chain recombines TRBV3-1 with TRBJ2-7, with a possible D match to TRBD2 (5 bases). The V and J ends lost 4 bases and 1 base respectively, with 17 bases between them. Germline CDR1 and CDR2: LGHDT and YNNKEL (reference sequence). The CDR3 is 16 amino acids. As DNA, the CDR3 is TGTGCCAGCAGCCTTGCGGCTCTATCGGGGTCCTACGAGCAGTACTTC. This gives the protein CASSLAALSGSYEQYF.

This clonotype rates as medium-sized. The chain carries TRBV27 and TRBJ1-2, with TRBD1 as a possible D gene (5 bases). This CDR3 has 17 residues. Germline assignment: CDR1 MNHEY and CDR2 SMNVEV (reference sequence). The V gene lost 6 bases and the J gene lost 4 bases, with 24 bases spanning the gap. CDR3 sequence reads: CASRRFAGGREIYGYTF. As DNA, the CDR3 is TGTGCCAGCAGAAGGTTCGCGGGCGGCAGGGAAATCTATGGCTACACCTTC.

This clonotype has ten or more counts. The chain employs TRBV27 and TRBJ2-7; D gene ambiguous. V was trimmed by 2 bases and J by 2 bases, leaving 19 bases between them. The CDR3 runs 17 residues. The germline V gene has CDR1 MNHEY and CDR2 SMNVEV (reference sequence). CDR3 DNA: TGTGCCAGCAGTTTAACCCTCCACGGAGCGTCCCCCTACGAGCAGTACTTC. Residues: CASSLTLHGASPYEQYF.

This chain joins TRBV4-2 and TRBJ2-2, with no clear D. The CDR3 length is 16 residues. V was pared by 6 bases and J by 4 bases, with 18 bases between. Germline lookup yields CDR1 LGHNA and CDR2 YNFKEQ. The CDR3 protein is CASSSASLQLTGELFF. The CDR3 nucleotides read TGTGCCAGCAGTTCCGCGTCACTACAACTCACCGGGGAGCTGTTTTTT.

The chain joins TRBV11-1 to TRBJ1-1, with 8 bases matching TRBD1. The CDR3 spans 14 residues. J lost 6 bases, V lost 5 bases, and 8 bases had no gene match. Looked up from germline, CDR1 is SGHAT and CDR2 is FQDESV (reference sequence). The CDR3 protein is CASSEDRETSEAFF. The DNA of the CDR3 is TGTGCCAGCAGCGAGGACAGGGAGACGTCTGAAGCTTTCTTT. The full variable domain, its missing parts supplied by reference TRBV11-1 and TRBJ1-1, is EAEVAQSPRYKITEKSQAVAFWCDPISGHATLYWYRQILGQGPELLVQFQDESVVDDSQLPKDRFSAERLKGVDSTLKIQPAELGDSAMYLCASSEDRETSEAFFGQGTRLTVV.

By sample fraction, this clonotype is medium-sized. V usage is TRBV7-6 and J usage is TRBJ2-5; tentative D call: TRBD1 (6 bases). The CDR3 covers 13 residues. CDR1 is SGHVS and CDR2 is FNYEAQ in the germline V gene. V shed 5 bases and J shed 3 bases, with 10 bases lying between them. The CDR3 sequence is CASSRRTEETQYF. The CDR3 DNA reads TGTGCCAGCAGCCGAAGGACAGAAGAGACCCAGTACTTC.

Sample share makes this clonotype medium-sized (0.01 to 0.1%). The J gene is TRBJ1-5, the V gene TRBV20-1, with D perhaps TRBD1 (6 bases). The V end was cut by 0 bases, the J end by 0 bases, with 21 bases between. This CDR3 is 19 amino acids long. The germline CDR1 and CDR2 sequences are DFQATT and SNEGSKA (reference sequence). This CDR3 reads CSARDRGRGVLLSNQPQHF. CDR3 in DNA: TGCAGTGCTAGAGATCGGGGCAGGGGCGTTTTACTTAGCAATCAGCCCCAGCATTTT.

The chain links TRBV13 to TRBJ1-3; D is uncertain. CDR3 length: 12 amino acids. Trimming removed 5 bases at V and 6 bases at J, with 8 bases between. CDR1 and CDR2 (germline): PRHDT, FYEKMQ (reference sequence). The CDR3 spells CASSPTENTIYF. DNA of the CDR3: TGTGCCAGCAGCCCCACCGAAAACACCATATATTTT. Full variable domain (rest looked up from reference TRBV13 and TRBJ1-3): AAGVIQSPRHLIKEKRETATLKCYPIPRHDTVYWYQQGPGQDPQFLISFYEKMQSDKGSIPDRFSAQQFSDYHSELNMSSLELGDSALYFCASSPTENTIYFGEGSWLTVV.

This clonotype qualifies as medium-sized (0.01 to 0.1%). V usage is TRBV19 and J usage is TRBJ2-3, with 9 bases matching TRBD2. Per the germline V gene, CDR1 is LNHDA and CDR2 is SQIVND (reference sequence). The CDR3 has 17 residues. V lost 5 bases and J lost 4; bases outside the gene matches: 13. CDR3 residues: CASSLPGGGGAADTQYF. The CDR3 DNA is TGTGCCAGTAGTCTCCCCGGTGGCGGGGGGGCGGCAGATACGCAGTATTTT.

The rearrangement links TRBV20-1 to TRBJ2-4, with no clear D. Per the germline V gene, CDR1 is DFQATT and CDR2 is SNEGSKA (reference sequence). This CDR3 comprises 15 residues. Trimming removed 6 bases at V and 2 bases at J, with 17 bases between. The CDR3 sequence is CSAPSPPGSKNIQYF. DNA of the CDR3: TGCAGTGCCCCCTCTCCCCCGGGCTCCAAAAACATTCAGTACTTC.

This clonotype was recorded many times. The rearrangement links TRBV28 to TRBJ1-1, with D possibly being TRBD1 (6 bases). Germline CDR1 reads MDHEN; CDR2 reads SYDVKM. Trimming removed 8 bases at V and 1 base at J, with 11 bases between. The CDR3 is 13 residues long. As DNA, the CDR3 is TGTGCCAGCTTCAGGGGTGGGAACACTGAAGCTTTCTTT. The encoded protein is CASFRGGNTEAFF.